Shown below are 7 T cell receptor beta chains from a single sample sequenced in a study of T cell repertoires in cytomegalovirus infection. In TCRdb, the reads were re-called with MiXCR into one record per CDR3 protein. The table records about 89,000 distinct CDR3 sequences, 25% to 30% of them present only once. No antigens are known for them. The input for sequencing was CD8+ T cells from cultured PBMCs, taken from culture after CMV antigen stimulation. The receptors come from a human donor in good health (CMV status not recorded). Some clones in this sample may be carry-over from other donors' samples.

As concerns this clonotype: The germline gene is not matched at one end of the junction; a read error may be the cause. The chain uses TRBV7-3 and TRBJ2-1, with 10 positions matching TRBD2. The germline V gene encodes CDR1 SGHTA and CDR2 FQGTGA. The length of the CDR3 is 16 residues. CDR3 in amino acids: CDSSLQTGLANNEQFF. In DNA form, the CDR3 reads TGTGACAGCAGCCTTCAAACGGGACTAGCGAACAATGAGCAGTTCTTC.

The CDR3 DNA sequence: TGTGCCAGCAGTTCGGGACAGGGGGGACGGGGGACTGAAGCTTTCTTT. It codes for CASSSGQGGRGTEAFF. This chain uses TRBV7-9 with TRBJ1-1, with TRBD1 matching 11 bases. CDR1 is SEHNR and CDR2 is FQNEAQ in the germline V gene (reference sequence). Germline trimming cut 6 bases from V and 5 bases from J; bases unmatched to any gene: 11. This CDR3 comprises 16 residues.

The chain links TRBV6-5 to TRBJ1-2; TRBD1 agrees at 9 bases. V shed 2 bases and J 4 bases; nucleotides not matched to a gene: 5. Germline loops: CDR1 MNHEY, CDR2 SVGAGI. This CDR3 has 15 amino acids. The CDR3 region has the DNA TGTGCCAGCAGTTACGGACAGGGGAAATTCTATGGCTACACCTTC. Its protein is CASSYGQGKFYGYTF.

This chain connects TRBV18 to TRBJ2-3, with D unresolved. V was pared by 0 bases and J by 0 bases, with 4 bases between. The germline V gene has CDR1 KGHSH and CDR2 LQKENI. CDR3 size: 14 residues. The CDR3 DNA is TGTGCCAGCTCACCACCCCTCAGCACAGATACGCAGTATTTT. This translates into CASSPPLSTDTQYF.

This rearrangement joins TRBV12-3 or TRBV12-4 to TRBJ2-7, with D perhaps matching TRBD2 (6 bases). This CDR3 has 14 residues. The germline V and J ends were trimmed by 3 bases and 2 bases, with 11 bases remaining between them. CDR3 loop: CASSLAGRPYEQYF. The CDR3 DNA follows: TGTGCCAGCAGTTTGGCGGGGAGGCCCTACGAGCAGTACTTC.

The chain carries TRBV12-3 or TRBV12-4 and TRBJ1-2; D unclear. Deletions cut 6 bases from V and 4 bases from J, with 12 bases between. This CDR3 is 13 amino acids long. CDR3 nucleotides: TGTGCCAGCAGCCTCTGGGAAGGCTATGGCTACACCTTC. It specifies CASSLWEGYGYTF.

This clonotype has a handful of counts. The V and J genes are TRBV7-7 and TRBJ2-5, with TRBD2 matching 8 bases. Germline V gene data show CDR1 as SSHAT and CDR2 as FNYEAQ (reference sequence). The ends lost 5 bases at V and 4 bases at J; junction bases unmatched: 12. The CDR3 totals 16 residues. The CDR3 nucleotides read TGTGCCAGCAGCCCTGGCTGGGGACTAGAAAGAGAGACCCAGTACTTC. Translation: CASSPGWGLERETQYF.